The entry below gives a single T cell receptor beta chain sequence along with its context. Its specificity is not known. Time point meaning: week 35, safety follow-up. With topical imiquimod, each dose of the vaccine consisted of 300 ug of mutant IDH1 20-mer peptide. This CDR3 spans 19 amino acids. Germline CDR1 MGHRA, CDR2 YSYEKL. V shed 4 bases and J 0 bases; nucleotides not matched to a gene: 10. This entry comes from a study of a mutant IDH1 vaccine in newly diagnosed glioma. The method was immunoSEQ multiplex PCR; TCRdb's version includes in-frame clones alone and lacks a portion of them. This sample has under 35,000 clones, with roughly four fifths found just once.

The TCR sequence derives from a man aged 45-65 years with glioma. The J gene is TRBJ1-4, the V gene TRBV4-1, with 11 bases that match TRBD1. The material was PBMCs, obtained from a glioma patient whose treatment included an IDH1 peptide vaccine. CDR3 residues: CASSRPGTGGGATNEKLFF. The DNA for the CDR3 is TGCGCCAGCAGCCGACCCGGGACAGGGGGAGGGGCAACTAATGAAAAACTGTTTTTT.